Here is one TCR beta chain with its context. The data derive from a study of blood T cell repertoires in COVID-19. Authors' methods: Amplifying reference gene primers gave estimates of nucleated cell counts. Here immunoSEQ multiplex PCR was the method, and the copy in TCRdb shows in-frame clones only, minus some. The V and J calls and the clone size are those of that table, but D and trimming were determined from the DNA. The data show approximately 470,000 clones, approximately 83% seen once. CDR3 length: 14 residues. The V gene's germline CDR1 is LNHDA and CDR2 SQIVND (reference sequence). Unmatched junction bases numbered 6, after V lost 4 bases and J lost 6 bases.

This clonotype was sampled from a human donor in a cohort sampled during active COVID-19. This rearrangement joins TRBV19 to TRBJ1-2, with 9 bases lining up with TRBD1. The sequenced material came from peripheral blood. The CDR3 region has the DNA TGTGCCAGTAGTAACCGGGACAGGGTACATGGCTACACCTTC. Encoded protein: CASSNRDRVHGYTF.